This T cell receptor beta chain was observed in a study of T cell repertoires in cytomegalovirus infection. Study details: Signatures in public TCR beta sequences pointed to both CMV infection and matching HLA type. Whole-study findings and limits: Ex vivo responses were dominated by HLA-C-restricted CMV-specific TCR beta clonotypes. CMV carriers with the relevant HLA were identified by cumulative public TCR beta family frequency.

This clonotype was detected a few times. The antigen remains undetermined. TCRdb re-called the reads with MiXCR, one entry per CDR3 protein. The sample yields some 170,000 distinct CDR3 sequences, roughly a sixth seen once. Germline CDR1 reads MNHNS; CDR2 reads SASEGT. V lost 3 bases and J lost 7; bases outside the gene matches: 12. The CDR3 covers 16 residues. The chain couples TRBV6-1 to TRBJ2-1; 7 bases align to TRBD1. The material sequenced was CD8+ T cells from PBMCs. The TCR comes from a human donor in good health (CMV status not recorded). Some clones in this sample may be carry-over from other donors' samples. The CDR3 loop reads CASSDLQGTPRNEQFF. The DNA for the CDR3 is TGTGCCAGCAGTGATCTACAGGGGACGCCTAGAAATGAGCAGTTCTTC.